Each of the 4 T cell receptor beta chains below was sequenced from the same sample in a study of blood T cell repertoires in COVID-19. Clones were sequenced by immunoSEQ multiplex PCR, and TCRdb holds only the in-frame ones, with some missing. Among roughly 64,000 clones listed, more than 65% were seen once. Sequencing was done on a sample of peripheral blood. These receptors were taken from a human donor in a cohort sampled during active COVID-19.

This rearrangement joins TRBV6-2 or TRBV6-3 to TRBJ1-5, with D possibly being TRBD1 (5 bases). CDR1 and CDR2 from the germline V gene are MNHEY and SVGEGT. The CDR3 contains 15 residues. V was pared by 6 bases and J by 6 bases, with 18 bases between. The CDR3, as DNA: TGTGCCAGCAGCCCGGAGGCGGGGGTACGTCAGCCCCAGCATTTT. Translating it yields CASSPEAGVRQPQHF.

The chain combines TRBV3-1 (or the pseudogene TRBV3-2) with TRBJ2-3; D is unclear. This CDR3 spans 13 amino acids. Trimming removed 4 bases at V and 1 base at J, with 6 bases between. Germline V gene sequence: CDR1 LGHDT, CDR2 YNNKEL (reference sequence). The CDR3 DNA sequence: TGTGCCAGCAGCCGGGCTGGCACAGATACGCAGTATTTT. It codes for CASSRAGTDTQYF.

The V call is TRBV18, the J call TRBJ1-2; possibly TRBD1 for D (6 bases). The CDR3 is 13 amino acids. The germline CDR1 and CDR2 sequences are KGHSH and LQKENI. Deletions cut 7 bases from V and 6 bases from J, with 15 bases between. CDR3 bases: TGTGCCAGCTGGGGGGGGGCCCAGGATGGCTACACCTTC. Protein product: CASWGGAQDGYTF.

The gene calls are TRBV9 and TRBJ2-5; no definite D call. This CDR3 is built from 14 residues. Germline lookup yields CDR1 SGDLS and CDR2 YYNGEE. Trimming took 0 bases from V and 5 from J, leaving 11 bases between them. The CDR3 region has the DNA TGTGCCAGCAGCGTAGCCGTTATCGGGGAGACCCAGTACTTC. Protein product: CASSVAVIGETQYF.